This TCR beta chain was observed in a study of control samples from healthy donors and cancer patients. CDR3 length: 13 residues. Germline V gene lookup returns CDR1 SGHVS and CDR2 FQNEAQ. V dropped 6 bases and J dropped 4; count of bases not matched to a gene: 5. Sequencing used immunoSEQ multiplex PCR; TCRdb keeps in-frame clones, though not all of them. The profile shows 120,000 to 150,000 clones, around 85% of them singletons. This receptor was identified in a woman aged 25-40 years in good health. The chain combines TRBV7-8 with TRBJ1-2, with 7 bases that match TRBD1. Material for sequencing was blood. The CDR3 DNA follows: TGTGCCAGCAGTCCTGGACAGGCCTATGGCTACACCTTC. Amino acid sequence: CASSPGQAYGYTF.